This TCR beta chain was sequenced for a study of blood T cells in healthy people across ages. The use of a sample-barcoded 5' primer and a J-beta primer mix characterized a second PCR of roughly 6 to 12 cycles. TCRdb processed the 5' RACE reads anew with MiXCR; each CDR3 protein has one entry. Altogether roughly 700,000 distinct CDR3 sequences are present, 20% to 30% being singletons, with the ten largest covering under 10%. The V and J ends lost 1 base and 5 bases respectively, with 17 bases between them. Per the germline V gene, CDR1 is MNHNS and CDR2 is SASEGT. This CDR3 comprises 16 residues. This clonotype was seen ten or more times. These same records also appear under a second study, on T cells of mothers and their children.

The V call is TRBV6-1, the J call TRBJ1-2; D is unclear. The sample comprised blood. The clonotype was recovered from a boy younger than 18 in good health. The CDR3 loop reads CASSEEGKAGDYGYTF. CDR3 nucleotide sequence: TGTGCCAGCAGTGAAGAAGGGAAGGCAGGTGATTATGGCTACACCTTC.